The 22 T cell receptor beta chains listed next were all sequenced from one sample in a study of graft-versus-host responses after intestinal transplantation (dated by TCRdb to the early 2020s). Antigen specificity for these receptors is unknown. Sample time point, as interpreted from the label and publication: cells obtained before transplantation from donor or recipient. Library method: the immunoSEQ multiplex PCR assay. What TCRdb holds here is the immuneACCESS table cut down to in-frame rearrangements. Part of the clones is not present; checked against another copy, under half of the missing clones reflect an unresolved V gene, and the others are unexplained. In this sample the table shows 60,000 to 80,000 clones, 90% of which occur a single time. 1.3% of the sample is taken by the ten largest. Sequenced here: unstimulated CD8+ T cells sorted from spleen or lymph node cells, sampled before intestinal transplant. Receptors were obtained from a human donor who received an intestinal transplant.

This clone showed up just a few times. V gene TRBV5-4 combines with J gene TRBJ1-1, with D tentatively TRBD1 (6 bases). V shed 4 bases and J shed 1 base, with 8 bases lying between them. The CDR3 covers 13 residues. Germline lookup yields CDR1 SGHNT and CDR2 YYREEE (reference sequence). CDR3 in DNA: TGTGCCAGCAGCATAGGGGGGAACACTGAAGCTTTCTTT. This codes for CASSIGGNTEAFF.

This sequence joins TRBV29-1 and TRBJ2-3, with TRBD2 matching over 8 bases. The V gene end was trimmed by 4 bases and the J gene end by 4 bases; junction bases not matched to a gene: 4. CDR1 SQVTM and CDR2 ANQGSEA come from the germline V gene. The CDR3 has 13 residues. CDR3: CSVGGTSADTQYF. The CDR3, as DNA: TGCAGCGTTGGTGGGACTAGTGCAGATACGCAGTATTTT.

This chain links TRBV7-8 with TRBJ1-2; TRBD1 aligns across 7 bases. Germline V gene sequence: CDR1 SGHVS, CDR2 FQNEAQ. The length of the CDR3 is 15 residues. J lost 7 bases, V lost 1 base, and 9 bases had no gene match. CDR3 nucleotide sequence: TGTGCCAGCAGCTTAGGGTCAGGGGGGCCTGGTGGCTACACCTTC. Translated: CASSLGSGGPGGYTF.

The gene calls are TRBV9 and TRBJ2-2; 11 bases are a match to TRBD2. CDR1 and CDR2 from the germline V gene are SGDLS and YYNGEE. This CDR3 has 15 residues. V was clipped by 6 bases and J by 1 base; unmatched bases: 2. As DNA, the CDR3 is TGTGCCAGCAACGGACTAGCGGGGAACACCGGGGAGCTGTTTTTT. It is translated as CASNGLAGNTGELFF.

The gene calls are TRBV6-5 and TRBJ2-7; 9 positions match TRBD1. The CDR3 has 16 amino acids. Trimming cost V 0 bases and J 4 bases; bases outside gene matches: 7. Germline V lookup: CDR1 MNHEY, CDR2 SVGAGI. CDR3: CASSYSLDRGRYEQYF. The CDR3 nucleotides read TGTGCCAGCAGTTACTCGTTAGACAGGGGGAGATACGAGCAGTACTTC.

The genes are TRBV9 and TRBJ1-3; D remains unclear. The CDR3 is made up of 13 amino acids. The germline gives CDR1 SGDLS, CDR2 YYNGEE. Trimming stripped 3 bases from V and 1 base from J, with 5 bases between. The CDR3 coding sequence is TGTGCCAGCAGCGAGAGTTCTGGAAACACCATATATTTT. It codes for CASSESSGNTIYF. Based on the CDR3 plus reference TRBV9 and TRBJ1-3, the full variable domain is DSGVTQTPKHLITATGQRVTLRCSPRSGDLSVYWYQQSLDQGLQFLIQYYNGEERAKGNILERFSAQQFPDLHSELNLSSLELGDSALYFCASSESSGNTIYFGEGSWLTVV.

V is TRBV27 and J is TRBJ2-3; perhaps TRBD2 as D (6 bases). V gave up 2 bases and J gave up 9 bases, with 9 bases separating them. This CDR3 region has 12 residues. CDR1 is MNHEY, CDR2 SMNVEV, per germline (reference sequence). The DNA for the CDR3 is TGTGCCAGCAGTTTAGGAGGGAGCACGCAGTATTTT. This codes for CASSLGGSTQYF.

This clone was found once. The chain employs TRBV7-2 and TRBJ1-2, with 9 bases matching TRBD1. This CDR3 has 17 amino acids. V was clipped by 3 bases and J by 0 bases; unmatched bases: 8. CDR1 is SGHTA, CDR2 FQGNSA, per germline. CDR3 protein: CASSFTGGGPPNYGYTF. As DNA, the CDR3 is TGTGCCAGCAGCTTTACAGGGGGCGGCCCGCCTAACTATGGCTACACCTTC.

The V and J genes are TRBV14 and TRBJ1-1, with a possible D match to TRBD1 (5 bases). The CDR3 is 15 residues long. V lost 5 bases to trimming and J lost 3 bases, with 16 bases between them. Germline values: CDR1 SGHDN, CDR2 FVKESK. The CDR3 coding sequence is TGTGCCAGCAGCATAAAGACAGTGTACTACACTGAAGCTTTCTTT. Its translation: CASSIKTVYYTEAFF.

V is TRBV5-8 and J is TRBJ1-5; D is undetermined. Germline V CDR1 and CDR2: SGHTS, YDEGEE. CDR3 length: 11 amino acids. Trimming left V 4 bases short and J 4 bases short, with 3 bases between. CDR3 nucleotide sequence: TGTGCCAGCAGCGTAAATCAGCCCCAGCATTTT. Protein product: CASSVNQPQHF. The full variable domain, its missing parts supplied by reference TRBV5-8 and TRBJ1-5, is EAGVTQSPTHLIKTRGQQATLRCSPISGHTSVYWYQQALGLGLQFLLWYDEGEERNRGNFPPRFSGRQFPNYSSELNVNALELEDSALYLCASSVNQPQHFGDGTRLSIL.

The chain recombines TRBV9 with TRBJ1-1; D is unresolved. Germline CDR1 reads SGDLS; CDR2 reads YYNGEE. The ends were cut back, 0 bases at V and 0 bases at J, with 6 bases in the middle. This CDR3 has 14 amino acids. The CDR3 sequence is CASSVDQLNTEAFF. Written as DNA, the CDR3 is TGTGCCAGCAGCGTAGACCAGTTGAACACTGAAGCTTTCTTT.

The chain combines TRBV7-9 with TRBJ2-1, with 8 bases that match TRBD2. The V and J ends lost 4 bases and 6 bases, in that order; junction bases with no gene match: 11. Germline V lookup: CDR1 SEHNR, CDR2 FQNEAQ (reference sequence). The CDR3 contains 16 residues. The CDR3 spells CASSSPQSRGGNEQFF. The CDR3 DNA reads TGTGCCAGCAGCTCCCCTCAAAGCCGGGGGGGCAATGAGCAGTTCTTC.

The chain has TRBV6-5 and TRBJ2-1; D may be TRBD2 (7 bases). The CDR3 consists of 13 residues. Looked up from germline, CDR1 is MNHEY and CDR2 is SVGAGI. V gave up 6 bases and J gave up 9 bases, with 15 bases separating them. This chain's CDR3 is CASRVGGAGEQFF. CDR3 bases: TGTGCCAGCAGAGTAGGGGGGGCGGGTGAGCAGTTCTTC.

This clone was counted once. The rearrangement links TRBV4-1 to TRBJ1-6; D is unresolved. Between the trimmed V and J ends, which lost 2 bases and 8 bases, there was a span of 16 bases. CDR1 and CDR2 (germline): MGHRA, YSYEKL. The CDR3 has 16 residues. The CDR3 nucleotides are TGCGCCAGCAGCCAATCCGTGGGCCGGGAGGATTCACCCCTCCACTTT. As protein: CASSQSVGREDSPLHF.

Points on this clone: The junction differs from germline at one of its ends, possibly a read error. The chain is built from TRBV10-2 and TRBJ2-2; D is perhaps TRBD1 (6 bases). Germline assignment: CDR1 WSHSY and CDR2 SAAADI. The CDR3 is 15 amino acids. This CDR3 reads CAGSRTATNTGELFF. The CDR3 region has the DNA TGCGCCGGCAGTCGGACAGCAACGAACACCGGGGAGCTGTTTTTT.

The chain has TRBV10-3 and TRBJ1-5, with a possible D match to TRBD1 (5 bases). This CDR3 has 16 amino acids. Germline lookup yields CDR1 ENHRY and CDR2 SYGVKD. V gave up 0 bases and J gave up 6 bases, with 15 bases separating them. Here the CDR3 reads CAISESTRDRPQPQHF. DNA of the CDR3: TGTGCCATCAGTGAGTCGACCAGGGATCGGCCTCAGCCCCAGCATTTT.

This chain links TRBV27 with TRBJ2-5; D is unclear. The CDR3 sequence is 13 residues long. Trimming removed 4 bases from V and 3 bases from J, with 9 bases in between. Germline assignment: CDR1 MNHEY and CDR2 SMNVEV (reference sequence). CDR3 coding DNA: TGTGCCAGCAGTTCCGAGGTCGAAGAGACCCAGTACTTC. Its protein product is CASSSEVEETQYF.

The CDR3 here is CASSIQGAGQPQHF. CDR3 nucleotides: TGTGCCAGCAGCATACAGGGGGCCGGTCAGCCCCAGCATTTT. The rearrangement joins TRBV7-9 to TRBJ1-5; 9 bases are shared with TRBD1. Looked up from germline, CDR1 is SEHNR and CDR2 is FQNEAQ (reference sequence). Losses at the gene ends were 5 bases for V and 6 bases for J; bases not matched to a gene: 5. CDR3 length: 14 residues.

The chain has TRBV5-3 and TRBJ2-4; TRBD1 might be the D (6 bases). TRBV5-3 is placed among ORFs of uncertain function. V lost 6 bases to trimming and J lost 0 bases, with 22 bases between them. This CDR3 is 18 amino acids long. CDR3 sequence reads: CARTRGTGNLIAKNIQYF. The CDR3 DNA is TGTGCCAGAACGAGGGGAACAGGGAACCTTATAGCCAAAAACATTCAGTACTTC.

This clone occurred once. The chain links TRBV6-5 to TRBJ2-3; D is possibly TRBD2 (5 bases). The CDR3 consists of 15 residues. The V gene's germline CDR1 is MNHEY and CDR2 SVGAGI. V lost 6 bases to trimming and J lost 5 bases, with 18 bases between them. The CDR3 nucleotides read TGTGCCAGCAGCAACGGGCCGGGGTCGGGAGATACGCAGTATTTT. Its protein is CASSNGPGSGDTQYF.

The gene calls are TRBV2 and TRBJ1-4; 7 bases map to TRBD1. This CDR3 is built from 16 residues. Germline CDR1 reads SNHLY; CDR2 reads FYNNEI. Trimming at V came to 5 bases and at J to 4 bases, leaving 10 bases not matched to a gene. The chain's CDR3 is CASSHPRQGSNEKLFF. CDR3 nucleotides: TGTGCCAGCAGTCACCCCAGACAGGGTAGTAATGAAAAACTGTTTTTT.

The chain recombines TRBV5-6 with TRBJ2-7; 7 positions match TRBD2. The trim removed 0 bases at V and 4 bases at J, leaving 7 bases unmatched. Germline CDR1 is SGHDT and CDR2 is YYEEEE. The CDR3 covers 15 residues. The CDR3 region has the DNA TGTGCCAGCAGCTTGGCTATCGGGGGAGGGTACGAGCAGTACTTC. It encodes CASSLAIGGGYEQYF. The whole variable domain, filled in from reference TRBV5-6 and TRBJ2-7, reads DAGVTQSPTHLIKTRGQQVTLRCSPKSGHDTVSWYQQALGQGPQFIFQYYEEEERQRGNFPDRFSGHQFPNYSSELNVNALLLGDSALYLCASSLAIGGGYEQYFGPGTRLTVT.